This TCR beta chain stems from a study of a mutant IDH1 vaccine in newly diagnosed glioma. In the case of this clone: The target antigen is unknown.

Method: immunoSEQ multiplex PCR; TCRdb's copy keeps in-frame clones and lacks some. The data show about 53,000 clones, around 82% seen once. The CDR3 runs 13 residues. Germline V CDR1 and CDR2: MNHEY, SVGAGI. V lost 6 bases and J 7 bases, leaving 13 bases between the germline ends. This sample's time point: week 5, during vaccination. The content of each vaccine dose was 300 ug of mutant IDH1 20-mer peptide, and topical imiquimod accompanied it. Source: PBMCs, taken from a glioma patient whose treatment included an IDH1 peptide vaccine. The receptor was derived from a woman aged 18-35 years with glioma. Some clones in this sample may be carry-over from other donors' samples. The chain links TRBV6-5 to TRBJ1-5; D not certain. The chain's CDR3 is CASSGNTEQPQHF. The CDR3 region has the DNA TGTGCCAGCAGCGGTAATACAGAGCAGCCCCAGCATTTT.